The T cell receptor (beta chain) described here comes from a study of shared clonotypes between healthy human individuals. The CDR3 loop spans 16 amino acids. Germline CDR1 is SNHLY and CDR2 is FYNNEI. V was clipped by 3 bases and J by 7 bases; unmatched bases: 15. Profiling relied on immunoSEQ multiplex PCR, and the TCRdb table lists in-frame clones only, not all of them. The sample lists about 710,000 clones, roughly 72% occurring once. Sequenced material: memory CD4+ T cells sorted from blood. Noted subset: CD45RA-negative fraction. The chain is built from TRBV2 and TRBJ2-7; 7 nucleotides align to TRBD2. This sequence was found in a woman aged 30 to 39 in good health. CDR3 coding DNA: TGTGCCAGCAGTGATGTCCCTACTAGCGCTTCGGGGGAGCAGTACTTC. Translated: CASSDVPTSASGEQYF.